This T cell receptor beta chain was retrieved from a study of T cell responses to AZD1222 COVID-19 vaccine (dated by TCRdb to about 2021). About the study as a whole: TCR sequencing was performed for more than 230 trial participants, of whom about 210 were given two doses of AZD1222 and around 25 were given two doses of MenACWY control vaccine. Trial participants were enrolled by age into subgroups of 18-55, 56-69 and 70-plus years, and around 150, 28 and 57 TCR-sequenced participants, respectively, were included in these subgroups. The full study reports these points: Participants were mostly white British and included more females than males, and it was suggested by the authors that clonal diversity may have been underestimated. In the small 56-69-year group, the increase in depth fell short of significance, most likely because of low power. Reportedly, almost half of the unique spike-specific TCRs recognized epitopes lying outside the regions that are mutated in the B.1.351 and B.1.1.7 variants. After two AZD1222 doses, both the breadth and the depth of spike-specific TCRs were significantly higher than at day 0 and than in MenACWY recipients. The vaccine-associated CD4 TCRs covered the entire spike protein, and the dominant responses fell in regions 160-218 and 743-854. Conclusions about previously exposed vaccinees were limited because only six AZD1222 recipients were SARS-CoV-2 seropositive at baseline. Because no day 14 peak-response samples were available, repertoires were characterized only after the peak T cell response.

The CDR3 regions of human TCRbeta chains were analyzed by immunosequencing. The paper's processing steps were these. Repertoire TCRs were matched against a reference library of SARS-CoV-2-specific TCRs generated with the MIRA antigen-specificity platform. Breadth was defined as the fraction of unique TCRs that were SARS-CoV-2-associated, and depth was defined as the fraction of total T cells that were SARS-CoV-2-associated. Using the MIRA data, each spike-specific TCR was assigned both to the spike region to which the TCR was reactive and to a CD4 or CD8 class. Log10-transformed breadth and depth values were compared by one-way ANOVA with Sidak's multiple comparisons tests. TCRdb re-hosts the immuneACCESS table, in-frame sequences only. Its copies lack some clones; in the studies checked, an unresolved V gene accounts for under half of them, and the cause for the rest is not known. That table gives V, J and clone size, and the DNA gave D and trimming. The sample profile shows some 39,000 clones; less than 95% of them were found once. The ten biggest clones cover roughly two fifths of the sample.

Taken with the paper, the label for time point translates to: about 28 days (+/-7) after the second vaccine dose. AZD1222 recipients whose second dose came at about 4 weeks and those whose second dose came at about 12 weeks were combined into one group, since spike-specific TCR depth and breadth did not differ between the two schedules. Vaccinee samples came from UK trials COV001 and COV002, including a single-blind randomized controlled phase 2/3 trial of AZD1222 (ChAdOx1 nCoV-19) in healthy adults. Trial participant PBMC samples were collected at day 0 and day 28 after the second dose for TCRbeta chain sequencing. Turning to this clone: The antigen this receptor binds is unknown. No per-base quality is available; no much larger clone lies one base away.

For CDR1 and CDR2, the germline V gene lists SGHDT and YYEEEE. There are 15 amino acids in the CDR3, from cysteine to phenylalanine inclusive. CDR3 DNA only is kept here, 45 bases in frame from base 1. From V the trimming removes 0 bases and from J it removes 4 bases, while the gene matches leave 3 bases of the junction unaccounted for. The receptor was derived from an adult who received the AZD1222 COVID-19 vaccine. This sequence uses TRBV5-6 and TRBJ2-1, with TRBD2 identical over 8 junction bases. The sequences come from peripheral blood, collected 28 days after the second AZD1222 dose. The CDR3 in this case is CASSLGSGGYNEQFF. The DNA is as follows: TGTGCCAGCAGCTTGGGGAGCGGGGGATACAATGAGCAGTTCTTC.